A selection of T cell receptor beta chains follows, all from one sample in a study of graft-versus-host responses after intestinal transplantation. The antigens of these receptors remain unknown. Profiling relied on immunoSEQ multiplex PCR, and the TCRdb table lists in-frame clones only, not all of them. Of approximately 130,000 clones listed, 90% to 95% were seen once; the top ten hold 0.16%. The specimen comprised unstimulated CD4+ T cells sorted from spleen or lymph node cells, sampled before intestinal transplant. Every receptor here comes from a human donor who received an intestinal transplant. Both conserved end residues are part of each CDR3. A D gene is named only where the DNA matches it firmly. Not every row has a clone size; where given, it reads once, few, many or a size class.

v_gene	j_gene	len	d_gene	abundance	CDR3aa	CDR3nt
TRBV7-8	TRBJ2-5	15	.	.	CASSSRQNVGETQYF	TGTGCCAGCAGCTCTCGACAGAATGTGGGGGAGACCCAGTACTTC
TRBV2	TRBJ1-5	12	.	.	CASSVQDQPQHF	TGTGCCAGCAGTGTCCAGGATCAGCCCCAGCATTTT
TRBV4-1	TRBJ2-5	15	.	.	CASSQGRGREETQYF	TGCGCCAGCAGCCAAGGACGGGGCAGGGAGGAGACCCAGTACTTC
TRBV18	TRBJ2-5	17	.	.	CASSPNRGMGFQETQYF	TGTGCCAGCTCACCAAATCGGGGAATGGGGTTCCAAGAGACCCAGTACTTC
TRBV11-2	TRBJ2-3	18	TRBD2	.	CASSLWGVAGGGTDTQYF	TGTGCCAGCAGCTTATGGGGGGTAGCGGGGGGAGGCACAGATACGCAGTATTTT
TRBV6-5	TRBJ1-5	14	TRBD1	.	CASSEGGQNQPQHF	TGTGCCAGCAGTGAAGGGGGACAGAATCAGCCCCAGCATTTT
TRBV6-5	TRBJ1-1	14	.	.	CASSPGRGNTEAFF	TGTGCCAGCAGTCCTGGGAGGGGGAACACTGAAGCTTTCTTT
TRBV12-5	TRBJ2-5	13	TRBD2	.	CASGLSGGETQYF	TGTGCTAGTGGTTTGTCGGGGGGGGAGACCCAGTACTTC
TRBV29-1	TRBJ1-2	13	TRBD1	.	CSAGQGENYGYTF	TGCAGCGCTGGACAGGGGGAAAACTATGGCTACACCTTC
TRBV21-1	TRBJ1-2	14	.	once	CASSKEGGPLGYTF	TGTGCCAGCAGCAAAGAGGGAGGGCCCCTGGGCTACACCTTC
TRBV19	TRBJ2-7	14	.	.	CASSTGILTYEQYF	TGTGCCAGTAGTACGGGCATTCTTACCTACGAGCAGTACTTC